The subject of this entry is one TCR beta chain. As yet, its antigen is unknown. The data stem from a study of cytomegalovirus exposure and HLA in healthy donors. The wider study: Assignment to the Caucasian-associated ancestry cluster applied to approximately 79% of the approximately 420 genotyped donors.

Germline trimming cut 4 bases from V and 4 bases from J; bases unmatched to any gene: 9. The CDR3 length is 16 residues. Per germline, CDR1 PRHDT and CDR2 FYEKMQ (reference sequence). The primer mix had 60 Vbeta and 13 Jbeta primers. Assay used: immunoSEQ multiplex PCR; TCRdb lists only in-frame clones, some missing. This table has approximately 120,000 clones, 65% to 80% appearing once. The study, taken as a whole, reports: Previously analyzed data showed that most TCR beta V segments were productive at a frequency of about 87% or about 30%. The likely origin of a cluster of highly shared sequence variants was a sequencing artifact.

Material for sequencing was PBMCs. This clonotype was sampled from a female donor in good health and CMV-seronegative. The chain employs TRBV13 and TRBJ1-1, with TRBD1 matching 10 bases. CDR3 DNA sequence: TGTGCCAGCAGCTCAGCTGGGGGGACAGGGGTCACTGAAGCTTTCTTT. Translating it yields CASSSAGGTGVTEAFF.